These 2 T cell receptor beta chains originate from one sample sequenced in a study of blood T cell repertoires in COVID-19. TCRdb keeps only in-frame clones here, not all; method: immunoSEQ multiplex PCR. The sample contains some 350,000 clones, about 90% of which appear only once. The sequencing sample was made of PBMCs or T cells enriched from blood (not recorded which). These receptor sequences come from a man aged 25 to 40 who had recovered from COVID-19.

This chain links TRBV23-1 with TRBJ1-6; D might be TRBD1 (5 bases). TRBV23-1 is recorded as an ORF, its role being uncertain. CDR3 length: 16 amino acids. V gave up 0 bases and J gave up 8 bases, with 14 bases separating them. In DNA, the CDR3 is TGCGCCAGCAGTCAATCCCGCCGGGGGATGGATTCACCCCTCCACTTT. This codes for CASSQSRRGMDSPLHF.

The gene calls are TRBV18 and TRBJ2-2; a possible D gene is TRBD2 (5 bases). V lost 2 bases and J 9 bases, leaving 10 bases between the germline ends. CDR1 is KGHSH, CDR2 LQKENI, per germline. The CDR3 runs to 13 residues. CDR3 loop: CASSPAGGRELFF. The CDR3 DNA follows: TGTGCCAGCTCACCAGCGGGTGGCAGGGAGCTGTTTTTT.